The clone carrying this T cell receptor (beta chain) came up many times. Its antigen is currently unknown. The CDR3 is made up of 15 amino acids. CDR1 MNHNS and CDR2 SASEGT come from the germline V gene. V gave up 3 bases and J gave up 2 bases, with 11 bases separating them. RNA transcripts yielded amplified TCR beta CDR3 regions. The study used the HTBI primer set for a first-round RT-PCR of the TCR CDR3. Via MiXCR, TCRdb re-called the multiplex PCR reads, giving one row per CDR3 protein. The data show around 350,000 distinct CDR3 sequences, about 12% seen once. This sample was taken from a study of T cells in Graves' hyperthyroidism and ophthalmopathy. In the study overall: Any treatment followed the collection of peripheral blood at initial diagnosis. Study results and limitations: Most thyroid clonotypes expanded above 0.001 were also detected in blood. The model anticipated ophthalmopathy a median about six months pre-onset.

Source material: blood. This sequence joins TRBV6-1 and TRBJ2-1; D may be TRBD2 (6 bases). This receptor was identified in a woman aged 18 to 35 with Graves' hyperthyroidism. Written as DNA, the CDR3 is TGTGCCAGCAGTGAGGGGGAGGTGCCCTACAATGAGCAGTTCTTC. Amino acid sequence: CASSEGEVPYNEQFF.